These T cell receptor beta chains were read from a single sample in a study of shared clonotypes between healthy human individuals. The protocol was immunoSEQ multiplex PCR, while the TCRdb copy is restricted to in-frame clones and leaves out a portion. The repertoire consists of 550,000 to 800,000 clones, with 80% to 95% occurring once and the leading ten covering 34%. Input material: memory CD8+ T cells from PBMCs. These receptors were obtained from a man younger than 35 in good health. Some clones in this sample may be carry-over from other donors' samples. The CDR3 runs from the conserved cysteine through the conserved F or W. D genes are given only for firm matches. The size field is filled for only some rows; it gives once, few, many or a size class.

TRBD1	TRBV5-6	-	TRBJ1-2	CASSDVGTGAFGYTF	TGTGCCAGCAGCGATGTAGGGACAGGGGCATTTGGCTACACCTTC
TRBD2	TRBV10-3	-	TRBJ2-7	CASSRPGTSGQSYEQYF	TGTGCCAGCAGTCGCCCAGGGACTAGCGGACAATCCTACGAGCAGTACTTC
-	TRBV28	-	TRBJ1-2	CASSLTENYGYTF	TGTGCCAGCAGTTTGACAGAGAACTATGGCTACACCTTC
-	TRBV10-3	-	TRBJ2-1	CAISESARLSDNEQFF	TGTGCCATCAGTGAGTCGGCTAGACTATCCGACAATGAGCAGTTCTTC
-	TRBV27	-	TRBJ1-1	CASSKNSAEAFF	TGTGCCAGCAGCAAAAATAGCGCTGAAGCTTTCTTT
TRBD2	TRBV7-3	-	TRBJ2-1	CASSPHGTSGYNEQFF	TGTGCCAGCAGCCCCCATGGGACTAGCGGGTACAATGAGCAGTTCTTC
TRBD1	TRBV27	-	TRBJ2-5	CASSSGTGGEGYQETQYF	TGTGCCAGCAGCTCCGGGACAGGGGGCGAGGGGTACCAAGAGACCCAGTACTTC
TRBD1	TRBV27	-	TRBJ1-2	CASSPRTGSYGYTF	TGTGCCAGCAGCCCCCGGACAGGATCCTATGGCTACACCTTC
-	TRBV2	-	TRBJ1-2	CASSKWAIWRGYTF	TGTGCCAGCAGCAAGTGGGCCATTTGGAGGGGCTACACCTTC
-	TRBV19	-	TRBJ1-2	CASIPTGLAHGYTF	TGTGCCAGTATCCCCACCGGACTCGCCCATGGCTACACCTTC
-	TRBV2	-	TRBJ2-7	CATAKGVVGGEQYF	TGTGCCACCGCCAAGGGAGTCGTTGGGGGCGAGCAGTACTTC
-	TRBV13	-	TRBJ2-1	CASSSYYNEQFF	TGTGCCAGCAGCTCCTACTACAATGAGCAGTTCTTC
TRBD1	TRBV9	-	TRBJ1-2	CASNPSGTASNYGYTF	TGTGCCAGCAACCCCTCCGGGACAGCCTCTAACTATGGCTACACCTTC
TRBD2	TRBV4-1	-	TRBJ2-2	CASSHLGLAGDGELFF	TGCGCCAGCAGCCACCTTGGACTAGCGGGAGACGGGGAGCTGTTTTTT
-	TRBV7-2	once	TRBJ2-5	CASSLGQGKETQYF	TGTGCCAGCAGCTTAGGCCAGGGGAAAGAGACCCAGTACTTC